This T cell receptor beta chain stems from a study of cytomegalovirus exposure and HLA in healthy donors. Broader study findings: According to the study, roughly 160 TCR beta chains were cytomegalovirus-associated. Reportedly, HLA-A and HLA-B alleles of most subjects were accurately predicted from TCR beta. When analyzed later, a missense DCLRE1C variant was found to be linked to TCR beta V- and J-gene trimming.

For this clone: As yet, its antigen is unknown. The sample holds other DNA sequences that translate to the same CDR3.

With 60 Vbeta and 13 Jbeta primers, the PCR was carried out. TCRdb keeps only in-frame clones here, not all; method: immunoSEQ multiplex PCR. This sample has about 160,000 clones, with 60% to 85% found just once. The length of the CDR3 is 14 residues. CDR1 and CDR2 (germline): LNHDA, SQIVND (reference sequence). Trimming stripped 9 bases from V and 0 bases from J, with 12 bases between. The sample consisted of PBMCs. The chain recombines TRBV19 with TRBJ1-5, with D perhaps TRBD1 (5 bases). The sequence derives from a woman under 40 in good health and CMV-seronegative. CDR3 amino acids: CASSITGSNQPQHF. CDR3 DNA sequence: TGTGCCAGCTCGATCACAGGTAGCAATCAGCCCCAGCATTTT.